Sequencing of this T cell receptor beta chain was carried out in a study of shared clonotypes between healthy human individuals (dated by TCRdb to 2020 to 2021). About the study as a whole: The cohort included three men and a couple of women between 18 and 49 years of age. For each donor, CD4 naive and CD4 memory were each given three plates, CD8 naive was given two plates, and CD8 memory was given one plate. To estimate repertoire size and how much clonotype sharing occurs between individuals, the study deeply sequenced the blood TCR repertoires of five healthy adults. To increase sequencing depth and limit assay-specific biases, different laboratories used diverse techniques to prepare libraries and sequence TCR repertoires. Each donor's leukapheresis produced roughly between roughly 0.85 and 9.5 billion PBMCs.

Donors were healthy HIV-negative adults with no recently reported acute infections or vaccinations. All donors were Caucasian adults living in Nashville, Tennessee, USA. Magnetic negative selection was used to enrich CD4+ T cells, after which naive cells were positively selected on CD45RA and the negative fraction became the memory subset. Blood was obtained by leukapheresis, after which PBMCs were separated by Ficoll-Histopaque density gradient centrifugation and cryopreserved in liquid nitrogen vapor phase. Analytical flow cytometry was used to check the purity and quantity of each magnetically sorted T cell population. From each sorted fraction, genomic DNA was isolated and quantified by UV absorbance on a Nanodrop 2000c. Here is what the overall study found, with its caveats: The genetic and exposure-history diversity represented was limited by the small number of donors. Pairwise subsampling indicated that sequencing depth was expected to affect the degree of clonotype sharing among donors. When several donors were compared, the shared fraction of clonotypes was roughly 4.8% for naive CD4, approximately 3.5% for naive CD8, roughly 2.3% for memory CD4, and less than 0.5% for memory CD8. Even with the large sequencing depth, rarefaction of the sorted-subset datasets indicated that sequencing was incomplete. Sampling was restricted to blood, and TCR repertoires in tissue are likely to differ from TCR repertoires in blood. Estimated clonotype richness was generally larger for naive than for memory subsets. Compared with non-shared clonotypes, clonotypes shared by all four sorted-subset donors had higher generation probabilities.

This clone has more than one count but fewer than ten. Its target antigen remains unknown. No base qualities exist here, and no much larger clone lies one base off it. Using the deep immunoSEQ assay, multiplex PCR amplified TCR CDR3 regions from genomic DNA. Extracted genomic DNA from each cell subset was spread evenly across all wells of several immunoSEQ 96-well plates, with each plate serving as a replicate. For sorted subsets, about 210 ng of genomic DNA, equivalent to tens of thousands of T cell genomes, went into each replicate PCR. The purified libraries were quantified using a Qubit 3.0 fluorometer, sized with a Bioanalyzer 2100, and then quantified again using the KAPA Library Quantification kit. A separate single-read 150-cycle Illumina NextSeq 550 flow cell was used to sequence each immunoSEQ 96-well plate. On the authors' methods: Because the immunoSEQ output included only junctional sequences and no quality scores, the filtering could not be the same as the filtering used for full-length reads. To assign V/J genes and CDR3, sequences were annotated using PyIR, a Python wrapper for IgBLAST v1.9, with IMGT germline references. Reads were filtered out if the reads had weak V/J assignments (E-value above 1e-6), no CDR3, stop codons, out-of-frame junctions, or ambiguous translated residues. V3J clonotypes were defined as sequences sharing the same inferred V gene, J gene, and CDR3 amino acid sequence. To compute the percentage overlap between repertoires, the number of shared unique clonotypes was divided by the size of the smaller repertoire. RTK rarefaction, the Chao1 estimator, and Recon v2.1 estimates of unobserved clonotypes were used to assess repertoire richness. Generation probabilities were computed with OLGA for all TCRbeta clonotypes obtained by the gDNA method from a handful of donors. Sourced from immuneACCESS, this table was stored by TCRdb with only in-frame sequences that have V and J called. A share of the clones is absent; for the studies checked, an unresolved V gene accounts for under half, and the remainder has no known explanation. Clone size and V and J calls were adopted from that table, with D and trimming inferred from the DNA. Present in this sample are about 2.3 million clones, around 92% of which were seen just once. The ten most abundant clones make up approximately 0.4% of the sample.

Including cysteine and phenylalanine, the CDR3 has 11 amino acids. Just the 33-base CDR3 DNA is kept, in frame starting at base 1. CDR1 and CDR2, per the germline V gene (reference sequence), are DFQATT and SNEGSKA. V sheds 5 bases and J sheds 5 bases, leaving 9 bases between their ends. In this chain, TRBV20-1 is recombined with TRBJ1-2; no D gene can be assigned with confidence. This clonotype was obtained from a man between 18 and 35 years old in good health. Some clones in this sample may be carry-over from other donors' samples. The sequenced sample consisted of naive CD4+ T cells from PBMCs. Interpreted using the paper, the cell subset or site label stands for: CD45RA+ positively selected. The CDR3 protein is CSAPFGYGYTF. The sequence in DNA is TGCAGTGCTCCGTTCGGTTATGGCTACACCTTC.